The 5 T cell receptor beta chains listed next were all sequenced from one sample in a study of T cell changes during pregnancy in multiple sclerosis. Sequencing used immunoSEQ multiplex PCR; TCRdb keeps in-frame clones, though not all of them. The sample comprises about 100,000 clones, about 92% of which are singletons, and around 1.8% rests with the top ten. Source: peripheral blood, taken after pregnancy. These receptors came from a female donor with multiple sclerosis, enrolled in a pregnancy study.

V and J are TRBV5-1 and TRBJ1-2; possibly TRBD1 for D (5 bases). This CDR3 is 15 amino acids long. V was trimmed by 4 bases and J by 4 bases, leaving 17 bases between them. Per the germline V gene, CDR1 is SGHRS and CDR2 is YFSETQ. The chain's CDR3 is CASSPDGHDGYGYTF. The DNA for the CDR3 is TGCGCCAGCAGCCCCGACGGACATGATGGCTATGGCTACACCTTC.

The DNA of the CDR3 is TGTGCCAGCATCCAATGGGGGGATGGGACTGAAGCTTTCTTT. Its translation: CASIQWGDGTEAFF. The chain links TRBV11-2 to TRBJ1-1; perhaps TRBD1 as D (5 bases). Trimming removed 7 bases at V and 5 bases at J, with 17 bases between. Germline V gene sequence: CDR1 SGHAT, CDR2 FQNNGV. The CDR3 has 14 residues.

The V call is TRBV15, the J call TRBJ2-4; D possibly corresponds to TRBD1 (7 bases). CDR3 length: 19 amino acids. V was cut by 0 bases and J by 1 base, with 19 bases left in between. From germline, CDR1 is LNHNV and CDR2 YYDKDF (reference sequence). The CDR3 nucleotides are TGTGCCACCAGCAGAGACCTCTCGGAGGGGGCGTTGGCCAAAAACATTCAGTACTTC. Encoded protein: CATSRDLSEGALAKNIQYF. Variable domain in full (rest from reference TRBV15 and TRBJ2-4): DAMVIQNPRYQVTQFGKPVTLSCSQTLNHNVMYWYQQKSSQAPKLLFHYYDKDFNNEADTPDNFQSRRPNTSFCFLDIRSPGLGDTAMYLCATSRDLSEGALAKNIQYFGAGTRLSVL.

This clone was observed once. The sample carries other DNA sequences with the same CDR3. The gene calls are TRBV6-5 and TRBJ1-5; TRBD1 might be the D (6 bases). CDR1 is MNHEY and CDR2 is SVGAGI in the germline V gene. Trimming pared 4 bases from V and 4 bases from J, leaving 8 bases between. The CDR3 extends over 13 amino acids. The chain's CDR3 is CASSLDRNQPQHF. The DNA for the CDR3 is TGTGCCAGCAGTTTGGACAGAAATCAGCCCCAGCATTTT.

The table lists this clone with a count of one. The rearrangement uses TRBV19 and TRBJ1-5, with a possible D match to TRBD1 (5 bases). V lost 1 base to trimming and J lost 2 bases, with 9 bases between them. Germline CDR1 is LNHDA and CDR2 is SQIVND (reference sequence). The CDR3 covers 15 residues. The CDR3 nucleotides read TGTGCCAGTAGTATAGTCGCGGGGGGCAATCAGCCCCAGCATTTT. Protein sequence: CASSIVAGGNQPQHF.